Described below is a single T cell receptor (beta chain) sequence and its context. Its cognate antigen is unknown. The data stem from a study of blood T cells in healthy people across ages. Points from the study as a whole: Across samples, TCR beta diversity tracked strongly with naive T cell percentage.

Combining a sample-barcoded 5' primer with a J-beta primer mix, a second PCR ran for roughly 7 to 11 cycles. TCRdb ran MiXCR on the 5' RACE reads and lists one entry per CDR3 protein. The sample has fewer than 2,000,000 distinct CDR3 sequences, roughly 32% seen once. CDR3 length equals 16 residues. V was clipped by 5 bases and J by 0 bases, with 17 bases between them. Germline V CDR1 and CDR2: PRHDT, FYEKMQ (reference sequence). This receptor was taken from a woman in her twenties or thirties in good health. Material: blood. The chain combines TRBV13 with TRBJ2-7; D tentatively fits TRBD1 or TRBD2 (5 bases each). CDR3 sequence reads: CASSLFGTASSYEQYF. The CDR3 nucleotides are TGTGCCAGCAGCCTATTCGGGACGGCGAGCTCCTACGAGCAGTACTTC.